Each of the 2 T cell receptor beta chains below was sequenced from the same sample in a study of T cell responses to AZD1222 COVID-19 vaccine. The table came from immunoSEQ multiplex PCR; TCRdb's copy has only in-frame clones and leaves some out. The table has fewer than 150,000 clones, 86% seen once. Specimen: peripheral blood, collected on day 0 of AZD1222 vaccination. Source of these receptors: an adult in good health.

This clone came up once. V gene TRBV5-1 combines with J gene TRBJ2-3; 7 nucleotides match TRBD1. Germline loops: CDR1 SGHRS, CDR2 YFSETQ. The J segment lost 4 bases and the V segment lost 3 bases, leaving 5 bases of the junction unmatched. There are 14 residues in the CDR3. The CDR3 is CASSSVTGPDTQYF. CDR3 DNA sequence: TGCGCCAGCAGCTCAGTGACAGGGCCAGATACGCAGTATTTT.

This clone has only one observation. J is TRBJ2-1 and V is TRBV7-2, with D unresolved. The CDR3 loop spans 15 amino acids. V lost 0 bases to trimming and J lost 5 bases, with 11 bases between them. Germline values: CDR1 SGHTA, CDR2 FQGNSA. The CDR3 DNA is TGTGCCAGCAGCTTAGCGGGATCGCCAAACAATGAGCAGTTCTTC. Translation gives CASSLAGSPNNEQFF.